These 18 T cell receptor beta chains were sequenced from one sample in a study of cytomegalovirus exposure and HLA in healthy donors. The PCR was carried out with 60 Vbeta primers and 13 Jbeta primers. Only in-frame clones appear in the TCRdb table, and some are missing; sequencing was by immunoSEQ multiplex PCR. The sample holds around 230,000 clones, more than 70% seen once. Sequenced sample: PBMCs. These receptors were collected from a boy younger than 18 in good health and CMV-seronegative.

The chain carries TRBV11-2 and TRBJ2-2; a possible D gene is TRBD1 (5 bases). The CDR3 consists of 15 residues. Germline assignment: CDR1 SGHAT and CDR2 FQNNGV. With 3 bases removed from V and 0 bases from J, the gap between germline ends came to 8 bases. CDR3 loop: CASSFQGSNTGELFF. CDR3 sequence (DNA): TGTGCCAGCAGCTTTCAGGGCTCGAACACCGGGGAGCTGTTTTTT.

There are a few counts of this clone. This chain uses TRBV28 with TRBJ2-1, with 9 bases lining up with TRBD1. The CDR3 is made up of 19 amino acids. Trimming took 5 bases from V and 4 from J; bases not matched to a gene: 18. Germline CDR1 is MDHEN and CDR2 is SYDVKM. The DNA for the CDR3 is TGTGCCAGCAGTGCGCCGGGACAGGGTCTGTCAGTGGGATACAATGAGCAGTTCTTC. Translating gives CASSAPGQGLSVGYNEQFF.

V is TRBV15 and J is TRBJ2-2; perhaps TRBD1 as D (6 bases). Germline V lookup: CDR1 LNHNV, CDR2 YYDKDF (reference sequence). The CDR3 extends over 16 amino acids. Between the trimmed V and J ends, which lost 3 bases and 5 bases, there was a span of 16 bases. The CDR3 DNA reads TGTGCCACCAGCAGTAGTTGGACAGCAGATACCGGGGAGCTGTTTTTT. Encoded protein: CATSSSWTADTGELFF. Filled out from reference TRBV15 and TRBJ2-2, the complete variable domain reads DAMVIQNPRYQVTQFGKPVTLSCSQTLNHNVMYWYQQKSSQAPKLLFHYYDKDFNNEADTPDNFQSRRPNTSFCFLDIRSPGLGDTAMYLCATSSSWTADTGELFFGEGSRLTVL.

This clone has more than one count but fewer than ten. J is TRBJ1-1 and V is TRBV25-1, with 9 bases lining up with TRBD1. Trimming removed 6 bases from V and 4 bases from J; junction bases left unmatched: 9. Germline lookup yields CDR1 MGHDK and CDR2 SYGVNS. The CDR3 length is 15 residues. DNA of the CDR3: TGTGCCAGCAGCACCACAGGGGGCGTGGGCACTGAAGCTTTCTTT. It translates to CASSTTGGVGTEAFF.

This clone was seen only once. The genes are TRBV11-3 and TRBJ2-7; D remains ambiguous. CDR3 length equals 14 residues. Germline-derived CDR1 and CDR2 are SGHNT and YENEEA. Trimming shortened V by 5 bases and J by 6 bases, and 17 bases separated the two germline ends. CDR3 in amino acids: CASSLVRSLGEQYF. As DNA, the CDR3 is TGTGCCAGCAGCCTTGTCCGGAGTCTGGGCGAGCAGTACTTC.

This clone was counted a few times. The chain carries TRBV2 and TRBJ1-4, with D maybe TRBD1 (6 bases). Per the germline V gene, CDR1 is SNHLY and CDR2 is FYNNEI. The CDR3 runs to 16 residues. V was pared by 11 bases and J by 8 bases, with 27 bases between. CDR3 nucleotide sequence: TGTGCCGTAGCAAGGTGGACAGTAGGGGCGGACGAAAAACTGTTTTTT. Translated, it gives CAVARWTVGADEKLFF.

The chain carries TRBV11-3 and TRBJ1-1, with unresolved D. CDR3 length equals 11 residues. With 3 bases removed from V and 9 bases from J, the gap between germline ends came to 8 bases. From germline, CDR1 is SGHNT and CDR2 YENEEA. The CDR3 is CASSFQLKAFF. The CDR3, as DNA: TGTGCCAGCAGCTTTCAGTTGAAAGCTTTCTTT.

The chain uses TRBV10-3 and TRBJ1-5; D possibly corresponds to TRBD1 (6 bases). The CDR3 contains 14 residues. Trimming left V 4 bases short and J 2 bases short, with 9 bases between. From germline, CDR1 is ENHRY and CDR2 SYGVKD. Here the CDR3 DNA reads TGTGCCATCAGTGGGACAGAGGGCAATCAGCCCCAGCATTTT. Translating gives CAISGTEGNQPQHF.

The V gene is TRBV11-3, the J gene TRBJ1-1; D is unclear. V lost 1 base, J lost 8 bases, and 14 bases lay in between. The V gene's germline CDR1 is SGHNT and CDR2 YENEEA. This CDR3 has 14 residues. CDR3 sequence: CASSLVNSHPEAFF. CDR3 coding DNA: TGTGCCAGCAGCTTAGTAAACAGCCATCCCGAAGCTTTCTTT.

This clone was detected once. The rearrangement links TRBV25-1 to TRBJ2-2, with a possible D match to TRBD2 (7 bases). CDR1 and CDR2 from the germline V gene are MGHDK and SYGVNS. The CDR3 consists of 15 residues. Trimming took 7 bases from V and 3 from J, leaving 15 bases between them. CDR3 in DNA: TGTGCCAGCAAGGATGGGGGGGCAGACACCGGGGAGCTGTTTTTT. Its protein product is CASKDGGADTGELFF.

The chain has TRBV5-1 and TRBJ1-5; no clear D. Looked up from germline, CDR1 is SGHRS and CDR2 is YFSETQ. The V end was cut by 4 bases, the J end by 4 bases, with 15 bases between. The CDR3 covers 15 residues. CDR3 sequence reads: CASSPGGTMNQPQHF. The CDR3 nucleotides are TGCGCCAGCAGCCCCGGCGGTACGATGAATCAGCCCCAGCATTTT.

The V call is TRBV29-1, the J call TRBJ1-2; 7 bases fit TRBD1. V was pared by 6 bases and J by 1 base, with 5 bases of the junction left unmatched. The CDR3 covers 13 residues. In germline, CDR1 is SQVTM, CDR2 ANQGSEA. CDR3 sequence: CSVPQGVNYGYTF. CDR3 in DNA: TGCAGCGTCCCCCAGGGGGTTAACTATGGCTACACCTTC.

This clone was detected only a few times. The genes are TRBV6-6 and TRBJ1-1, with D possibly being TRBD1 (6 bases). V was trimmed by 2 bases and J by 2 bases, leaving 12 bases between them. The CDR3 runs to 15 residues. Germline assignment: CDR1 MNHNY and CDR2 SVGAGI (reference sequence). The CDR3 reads CASSYVDRFNTEAFF. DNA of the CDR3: TGTGCCAGCAGTTACGTCGACAGGTTCAACACTGAAGCTTTCTTT.

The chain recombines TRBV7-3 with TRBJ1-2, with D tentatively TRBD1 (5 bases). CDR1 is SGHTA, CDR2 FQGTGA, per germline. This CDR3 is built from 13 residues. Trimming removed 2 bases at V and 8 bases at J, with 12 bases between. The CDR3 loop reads CASSLYGGEGYTF. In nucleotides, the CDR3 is TGTGCCAGCAGCTTATATGGGGGGGAAGGCTACACCTTC.

CDR3 nucleotide sequence: TGTGCCAGTATGCCGGGACAGGGGTATGTAGCTTTCTTT. Translation gives CASMPGQGYVAFF. The chain has TRBV19 and TRBJ1-1, with TRBD1 matching 10 bases. The length of the CDR3 is 13 residues. Germline V lookup: CDR1 LNHDA, CDR2 SQIVND (reference sequence). With V trimmed by 7 bases and J by 10 bases, 9 bases remained unmatched.

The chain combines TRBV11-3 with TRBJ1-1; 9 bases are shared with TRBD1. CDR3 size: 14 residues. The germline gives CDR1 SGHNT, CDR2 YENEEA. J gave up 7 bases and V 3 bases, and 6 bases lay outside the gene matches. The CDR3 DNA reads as TGTGCCAGCAGCTTCGGACAGGGGTCCTTTGAAGCTTTCTTT. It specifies CASSFGQGSFEAFF. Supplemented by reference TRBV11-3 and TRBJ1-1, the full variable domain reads EAGVVQSPRYKIIEKKQPVAFWCNPISGHNTLYWYLQNLGQGPELLIRYENEEAVDDSQLPKDRFSAERLKGVDSTLKIQPAELGDSAVYLCASSFGQGSFEAFFGQGTRLTVV.

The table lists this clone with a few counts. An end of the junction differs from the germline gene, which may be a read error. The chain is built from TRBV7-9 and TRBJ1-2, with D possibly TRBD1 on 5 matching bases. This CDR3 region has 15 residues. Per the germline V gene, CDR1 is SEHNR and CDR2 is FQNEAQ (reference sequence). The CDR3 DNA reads TGTTCCAGCAGCTTTTTTCCTCGGGGGAGCTATGGCTACACCTTC. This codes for CSSSFFPRGSYGYTF.

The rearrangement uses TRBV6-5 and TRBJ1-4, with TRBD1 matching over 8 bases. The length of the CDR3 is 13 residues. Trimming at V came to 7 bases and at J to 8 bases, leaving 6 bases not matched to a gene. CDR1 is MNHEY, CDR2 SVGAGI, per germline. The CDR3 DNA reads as TGTGCCAGCAACCAGGGGGCAGGGGAAAAACTGTTTTTT. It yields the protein CASNQGAGEKLFF.